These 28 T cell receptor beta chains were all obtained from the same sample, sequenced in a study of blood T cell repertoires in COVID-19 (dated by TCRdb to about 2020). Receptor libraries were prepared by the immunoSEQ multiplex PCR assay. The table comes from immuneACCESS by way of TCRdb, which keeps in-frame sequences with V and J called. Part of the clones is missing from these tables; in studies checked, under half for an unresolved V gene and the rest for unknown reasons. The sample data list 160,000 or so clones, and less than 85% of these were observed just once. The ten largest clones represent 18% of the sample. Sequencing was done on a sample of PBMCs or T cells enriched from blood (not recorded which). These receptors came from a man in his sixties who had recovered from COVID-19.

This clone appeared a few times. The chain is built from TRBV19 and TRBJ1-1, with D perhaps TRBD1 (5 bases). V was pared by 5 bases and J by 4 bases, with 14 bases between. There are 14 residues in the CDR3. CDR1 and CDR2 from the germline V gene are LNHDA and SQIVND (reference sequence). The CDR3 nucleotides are TGTGCCAGTAGTCAACAGGTTGGAGTCACTGAAGCTTTCTTT. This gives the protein CASSQQVGVTEAFF.

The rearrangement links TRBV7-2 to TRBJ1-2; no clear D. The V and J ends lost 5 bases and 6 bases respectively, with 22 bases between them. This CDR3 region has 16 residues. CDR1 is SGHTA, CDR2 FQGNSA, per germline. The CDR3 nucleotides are TGTGCCAGCAGCCTCACACCGCCCCCAAGCCGGGATGGCTACACCTTC. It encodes CASSLTPPPSRDGYTF.

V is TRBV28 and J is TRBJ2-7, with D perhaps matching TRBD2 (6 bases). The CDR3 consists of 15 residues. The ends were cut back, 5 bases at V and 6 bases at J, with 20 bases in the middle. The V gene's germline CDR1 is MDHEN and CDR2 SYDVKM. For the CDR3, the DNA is TGTGCCAGCAGTGGGCCCTTCGGCCAGGGAGGCGAGCAGTACTTC. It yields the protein CASSGPFGQGGEQYF.

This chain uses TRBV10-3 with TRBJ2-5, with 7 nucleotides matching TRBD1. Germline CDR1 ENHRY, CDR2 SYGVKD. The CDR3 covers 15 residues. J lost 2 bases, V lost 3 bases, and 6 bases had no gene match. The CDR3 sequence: CAISELGTAQETQYF. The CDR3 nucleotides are TGTGCCATCAGTGAACTCGGGACAGCACAAGAGACCCAGTACTTC.

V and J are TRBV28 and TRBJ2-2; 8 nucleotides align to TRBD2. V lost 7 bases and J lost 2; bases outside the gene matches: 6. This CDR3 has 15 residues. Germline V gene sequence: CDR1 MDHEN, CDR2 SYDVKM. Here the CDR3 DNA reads TGTGCCAGCACCGTAGCGGGGATTAACACCGGGGAGCTGTTTTTT. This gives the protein CASTVAGINTGELFF.

The CDR3 DNA is TGTGCCAGCAGCTTAGACCTTAGCACTGAAGCTTTCTTT. Translation: CASSLDLSTEAFF. The chain recombines TRBV11-3 with TRBJ1-1; D call uncertain. The CDR3 is 13 amino acids. Germline assignment: CDR1 SGHNT and CDR2 YENEEA. V lost 0 bases and J lost 4, with 6 bases in between.

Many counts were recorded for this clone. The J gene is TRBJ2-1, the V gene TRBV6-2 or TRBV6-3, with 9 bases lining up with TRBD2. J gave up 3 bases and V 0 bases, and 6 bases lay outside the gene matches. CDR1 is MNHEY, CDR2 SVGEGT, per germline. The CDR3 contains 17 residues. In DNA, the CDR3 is TGTGCCAGCAGTTACTCCCCGGCGGGAGGGTTCTACAATGAGCAGTTCTTC. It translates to CASSYSPAGGFYNEQFF.

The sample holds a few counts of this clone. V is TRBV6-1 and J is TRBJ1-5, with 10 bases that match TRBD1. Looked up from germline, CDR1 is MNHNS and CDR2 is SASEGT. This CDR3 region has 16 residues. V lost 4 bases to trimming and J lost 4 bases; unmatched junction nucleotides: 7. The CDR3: CASSVRQGAENQPQHF. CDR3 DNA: TGTGCCAGCAGTGTCCGACAGGGGGCGGAGAATCAGCCCCAGCATTTT.

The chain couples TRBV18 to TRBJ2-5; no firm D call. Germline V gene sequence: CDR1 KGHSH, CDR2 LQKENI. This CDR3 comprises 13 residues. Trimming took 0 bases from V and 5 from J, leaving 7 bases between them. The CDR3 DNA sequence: TGTGCCAGCTCACCACCGGTAGTGGAGACCCAGTACTTC. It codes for CASSPPVVETQYF.

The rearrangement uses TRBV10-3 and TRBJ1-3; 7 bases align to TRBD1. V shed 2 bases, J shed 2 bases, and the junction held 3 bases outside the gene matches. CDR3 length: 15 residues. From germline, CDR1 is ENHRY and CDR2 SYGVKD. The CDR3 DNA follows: TGTGCCATCAGTGAGGTGACAGGGACTGGAAACACCATATATTTT. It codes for CAISEVTGTGNTIYF.

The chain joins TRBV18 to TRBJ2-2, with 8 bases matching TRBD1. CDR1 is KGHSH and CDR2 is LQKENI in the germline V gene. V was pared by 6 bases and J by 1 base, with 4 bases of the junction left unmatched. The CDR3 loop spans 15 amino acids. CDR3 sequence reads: CASSFGTGNTGELFF. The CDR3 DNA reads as TGTGCCAGCTCCTTCGGGACAGGGAACACCGGGGAGCTGTTTTTT.

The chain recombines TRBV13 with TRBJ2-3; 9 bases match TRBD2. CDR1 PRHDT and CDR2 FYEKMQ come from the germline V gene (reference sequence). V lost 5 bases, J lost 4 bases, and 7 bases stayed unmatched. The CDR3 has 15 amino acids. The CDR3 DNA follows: TGTGCCAGCAGCCAGGCTAGCGGGGTCTCAGATACGCAGTATTTT. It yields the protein CASSQASGVSDTQYF.

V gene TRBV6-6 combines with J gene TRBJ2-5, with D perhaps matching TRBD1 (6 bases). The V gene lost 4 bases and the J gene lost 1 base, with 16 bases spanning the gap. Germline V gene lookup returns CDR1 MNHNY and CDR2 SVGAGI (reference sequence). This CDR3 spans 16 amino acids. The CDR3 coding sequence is TGTGCCAGCAGTTTTACTTTGAGACAGGCCCAAGAGACCCAGTACTTC. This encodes CASSFTLRQAQETQYF.

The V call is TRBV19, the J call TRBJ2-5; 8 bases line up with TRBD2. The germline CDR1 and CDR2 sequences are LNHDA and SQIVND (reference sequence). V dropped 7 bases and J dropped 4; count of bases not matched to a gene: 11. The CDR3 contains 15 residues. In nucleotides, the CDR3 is TGTGCCAGTAAACGGTACAGCAGCGGGGGAGAGACCCAGTACTTC. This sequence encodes CASKRYSSGGETQYF.

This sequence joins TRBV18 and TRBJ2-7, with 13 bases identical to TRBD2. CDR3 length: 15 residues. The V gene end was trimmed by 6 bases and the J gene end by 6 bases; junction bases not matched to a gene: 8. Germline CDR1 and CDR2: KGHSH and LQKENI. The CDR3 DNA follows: TGTGCCAGCTCGACCAGTAGGACTAGCGGGGGCGAGCAGTACTTC. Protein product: CASSTSRTSGGEQYF.

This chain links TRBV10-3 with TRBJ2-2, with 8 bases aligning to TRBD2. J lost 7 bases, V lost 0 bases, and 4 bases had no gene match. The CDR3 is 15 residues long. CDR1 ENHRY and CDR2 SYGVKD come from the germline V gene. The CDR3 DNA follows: TGTGCCATCAGTGAGTCGAGCGGGAGTAGCGGGGAGCTGTTTTTT. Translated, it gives CAISESSGSSGELFF.

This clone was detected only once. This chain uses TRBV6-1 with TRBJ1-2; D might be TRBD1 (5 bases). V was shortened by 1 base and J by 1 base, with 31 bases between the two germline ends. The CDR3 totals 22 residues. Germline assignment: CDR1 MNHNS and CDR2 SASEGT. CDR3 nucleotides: TGTGCCAGCAGTGAAGTTTTCGGTCCCTCCCTTTCTAACAGGCGCATTAACTATGGCTACACCTTC. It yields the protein CASSEVFGPSLSNRRINYGYTF.

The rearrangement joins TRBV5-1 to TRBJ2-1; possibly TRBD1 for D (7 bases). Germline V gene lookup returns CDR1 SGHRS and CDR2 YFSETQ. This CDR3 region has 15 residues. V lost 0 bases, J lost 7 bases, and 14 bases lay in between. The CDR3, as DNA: TGCGCCAGCAGCTTGGGAGGGGGCGCGGGGAATGAGCAGTTCTTC. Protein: CASSLGGGAGNEQFF.

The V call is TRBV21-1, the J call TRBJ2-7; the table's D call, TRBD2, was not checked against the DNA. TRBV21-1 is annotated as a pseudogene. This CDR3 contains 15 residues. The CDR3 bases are TGTGCCAGCAGCAGGGGACTAGCGGGGTACTACGAGCAGTACTTC. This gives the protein CASSRGLAGYYEQYF.

CDR3 coding DNA: TGTGCCATACTCTCGGGGACAGGGAGGACGCCCCAGCATTTT. Encoded protein: CAILSGTGRTPQHF. The genes are TRBV28 and TRBJ1-5; 9 nucleotides agree with TRBD1. CDR3 length equals 14 residues. In germline, CDR1 is MDHEN, CDR2 SYDVKM. The J segment lost 9 bases and the V segment lost 10 bases, leaving 13 bases of the junction unmatched.

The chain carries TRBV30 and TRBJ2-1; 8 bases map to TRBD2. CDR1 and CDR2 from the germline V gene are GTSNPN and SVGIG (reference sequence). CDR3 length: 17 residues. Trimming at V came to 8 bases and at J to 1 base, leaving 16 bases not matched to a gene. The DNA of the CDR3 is TGTGCCGGGCAAGCGGGGGCCTCTGAGGGATCCTACAATGAGCAGTTCTTC. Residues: CAGQAGASEGSYNEQFF.

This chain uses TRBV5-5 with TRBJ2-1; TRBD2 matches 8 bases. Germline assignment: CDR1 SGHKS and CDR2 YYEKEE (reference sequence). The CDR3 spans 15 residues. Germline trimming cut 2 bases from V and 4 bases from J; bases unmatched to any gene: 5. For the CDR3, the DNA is TGTGCCAGCAGCTTTGGGCGGGAGGTTTACAATGAGCAGTTCTTC. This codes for CASSFGREVYNEQFF.

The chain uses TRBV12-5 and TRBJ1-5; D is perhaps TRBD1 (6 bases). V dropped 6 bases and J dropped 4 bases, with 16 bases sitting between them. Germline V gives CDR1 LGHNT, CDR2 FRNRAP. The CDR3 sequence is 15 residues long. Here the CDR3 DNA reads TGTGCTAGTGGCAAAGGGGGGGGTAGTAATCAGCCCCAGCATTTT. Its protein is CASGKGGGSNQPQHF. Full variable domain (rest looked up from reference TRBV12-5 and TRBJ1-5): DARVTQTPRHKVTEMGQEVTMRCQPILGHNTVFWYRQTMMQGLELLAYFRNRAPLDDSGMPKDRFSAEMPDATLATLKIQPSEPRDSAVYFCASGKGGGSNQPQHFGDGTRLSIL.

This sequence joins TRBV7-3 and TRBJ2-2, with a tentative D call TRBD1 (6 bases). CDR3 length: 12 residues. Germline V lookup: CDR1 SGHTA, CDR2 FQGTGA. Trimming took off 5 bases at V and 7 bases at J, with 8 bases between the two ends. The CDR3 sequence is CASSPRGGELFF. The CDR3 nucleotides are TGTGCCAGCAGCCCCAGGGGCGGGGAGCTGTTTTTT. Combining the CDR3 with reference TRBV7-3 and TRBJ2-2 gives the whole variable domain GAGVSQTPSNKVTEKGKYVELRCDPISGHTALYWYRQSLGQGPEFLIYFQGTGAADDSGLPNDRFFAVRPEGSVSTLKIQRTERGDSAVYLCASSPRGGELFFGEGSRLTVL.

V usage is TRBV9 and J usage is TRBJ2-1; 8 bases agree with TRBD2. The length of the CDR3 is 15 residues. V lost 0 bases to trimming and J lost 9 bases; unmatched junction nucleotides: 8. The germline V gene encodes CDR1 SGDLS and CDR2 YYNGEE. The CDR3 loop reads CASSVEARSGIEQFF. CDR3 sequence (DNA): TGTGCCAGCAGCGTAGAAGCCCGTAGCGGGATTGAGCAGTTCTTC.

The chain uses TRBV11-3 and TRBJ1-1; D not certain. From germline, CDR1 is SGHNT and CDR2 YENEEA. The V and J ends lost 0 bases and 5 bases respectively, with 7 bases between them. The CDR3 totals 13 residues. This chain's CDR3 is CASSLDARTEAFF. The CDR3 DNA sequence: TGTGCCAGCAGCTTAGACGCCCGGACTGAAGCTTTCTTT. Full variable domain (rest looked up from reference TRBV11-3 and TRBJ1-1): EAGVVQSPRYKIIEKKQPVAFWCNPISGHNTLYWYLQNLGQGPELLIRYENEEAVDDSQLPKDRFSAERLKGVDSTLKIQPAELGDSAVYLCASSLDARTEAFFGQGTRLTVV.

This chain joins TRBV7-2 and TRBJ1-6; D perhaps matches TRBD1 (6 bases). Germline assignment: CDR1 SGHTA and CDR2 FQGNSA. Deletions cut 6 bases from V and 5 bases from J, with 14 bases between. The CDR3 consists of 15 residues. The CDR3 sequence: CASSSGTPNNSPLHF. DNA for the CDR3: TGTGCCAGCAGTTCGGGGACACCTAATAATTCACCCCTCCACTTT.

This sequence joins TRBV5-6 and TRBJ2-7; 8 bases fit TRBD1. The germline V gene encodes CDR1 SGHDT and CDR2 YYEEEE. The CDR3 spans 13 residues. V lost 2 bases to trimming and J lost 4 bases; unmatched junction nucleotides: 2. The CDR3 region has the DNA TGTGCCAGCAGCTTCGGGACAGGTTACGAGCAGTACTTC. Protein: CASSFGTGYEQYF.